The 18 T cell receptor beta chains below were found in one sample sequenced in a study of naive CD8 T cells in extremely preterm neonates. The data were produced by immunoSEQ multiplex PCR, yet TCRdb's version contains in-frame clones alone and is incomplete. The top ten hold 0.31% of the sample, which has several thousand clones, 95% to 98% seen once. Sequencing input: naive CD8+ T cells from blood. All receptors derive from a human donor in good health.

The chain has TRBV7-9 and TRBJ2-7; D call uncertain. The ends were cut back, 4 bases at V and 1 base at J, with 5 bases in the middle. This CDR3 region has 12 residues. Germline loops: CDR1 SEHNR, CDR2 FQNEAQ (reference sequence). The CDR3 DNA reads as TGTGCCAGCAGCTCCCCGTCCTACGAGCAGTACTTC. Translation: CASSSPSYEQYF.

This clone was detected only a few times. This chain links TRBV4-2 with TRBJ2-1, with 8 bases matching TRBD2. CDR3 size: 15 residues. The junction had 7 bases not matched to a gene; V was cut back by 0 bases and J by 9 bases. The germline V gene has CDR1 LGHNA and CDR2 YNFKEQ. Here the CDR3 DNA reads TGTGCCAGCAGCCAAGATCTTCTTCGGGAGGGTGAGCAGTTCTTC. Protein sequence: CASSQDLLREGEQFF.

This chain connects TRBV7-9 to TRBJ1-2, with a tentative D call TRBD1 (5 bases). The germline V and J ends were trimmed by 4 bases and 2 bases, with 14 bases remaining between them. CDR3 size: 15 residues. The germline gives CDR1 SEHNR, CDR2 FQNEAQ (reference sequence). The CDR3 sequence: CASSWGLTANYGYTF. CDR3 DNA: TGTGCCAGCAGCTGGGGACTTACAGCGAACTATGGCTACACCTTC.

This sequence joins TRBV27 and TRBJ2-3, with 7 bases fitting TRBD1. Germline-derived CDR1 and CDR2 are MNHEY and SMNVEV (reference sequence). V shed 5 bases, J shed 2 bases, and the junction held 7 bases outside the gene matches. CDR3 length: 15 amino acids. The CDR3 sequence: CASSPWDSPTDTQYF. The CDR3 DNA sequence: TGTGCCAGCAGTCCCTGGGACAGCCCCACAGATACGCAGTATTTT.

The CDR3 coding sequence is TGCGCCAGCAGCCAAGGGACAGGGGGCAAGATCGAGCAGTACTTC. Residues: CASSQGTGGKIEQYF. The chain links TRBV4-1 to TRBJ2-7; TRBD1 matches at 11 bases. The V and J ends lost 1 base and 6 bases, in that order; junction bases with no gene match: 5. There are 15 residues in the CDR3. Germline CDR1 MGHRA, CDR2 YSYEKL.

The J gene is TRBJ2-2, the V gene TRBV2, with a tentative D call TRBD1 (7 bases). The germline V gene encodes CDR1 SNHLY and CDR2 FYNNEI. V lost 7 bases to trimming and J lost 2 bases, with 23 bases between them. The CDR3 is 18 amino acids. In nucleotides, the CDR3 is TGTGCCAGCAATCAGGGGGGCGCCTCTGGGGTAAACACCGGGGAGCTGTTTTTT. Translating it yields CASNQGGASGVNTGELFF.

In the case of this clone: At one boundary the junction diverges from the germline segment, which might be a read error. Here the CDR3 DNA reads TGTGCCAGCAGCTCCGGACTAGCGGGCGGGCCTGAGGAAGATACCCAGTACTTC. This translates into CASSSGLAGGPEEDTQYF. The chain recombines TRBV7-9 with TRBJ2-5; 11 positions match TRBD2. The germline V gene has CDR1 SEHNR and CDR2 FQNEAQ (reference sequence). CDR3 length: 18 amino acids.

The chain is built from TRBV6-6 and TRBJ2-4, with D perhaps matching TRBD2 (6 bases). Trimming took off 7 bases at V and 8 bases at J, with 15 bases between the two ends. Germline CDR1 is MNHNY and CDR2 is SVGAGI (reference sequence). This CDR3 contains 13 residues. The CDR3 sequence: CASTTTSRDIQYF. DNA of the CDR3: TGTGCCAGCACCACTACTAGCCGGGACATTCAGTACTTC.

As regards this clone: One junction end does not reproduce the germline sequence, and a read error may be involved. This chain connects TRBV25-1 to TRBJ1-1; 10 nucleotides align to TRBD1. The length of the CDR3 is 17 residues. CDR1 and CDR2 (germline): MGHDK, SYGVNS. CDR3 coding DNA: TGTGCCAGCACTGTATCCGCGGGACAGGGGTTGAACACTAAAGCTTTCTTT. Protein product: CASTVSAGQGLNTKAFF.

The chain recombines TRBV4-2 with TRBJ2-5; 7 bases line up with TRBD2. The J call may be incorrect, as the DNA end agrees better with TRBJ2-7. The CDR3 covers 17 residues. The germline gives CDR1 LGHNA, CDR2 YNFKEQ. The CDR3 here is CASSQERLGGSSYEQYF. CDR3 DNA: TGTGCCAGCAGCCAAGAAAGGCTGGGCGGGAGCTCCTACGAGCAGTACTTC.

The chain links TRBV19 to TRBJ1-1; D is ambiguous. The CDR3 is 13 amino acids. Trimming cost V 6 bases and J 2 bases, with 10 bases left between them. Looked up from germline, CDR1 is LNHDA and CDR2 is SQIVND (reference sequence). This chain's CDR3 is CASSPSVNTEAFF. DNA of the CDR3: TGTGCCAGTAGCCCCTCAGTAAACACTGAAGCTTTCTTT. The whole variable domain, filled in from reference TRBV19 and TRBJ1-1, reads DGGITQSPKYLFRKEGQNVTLSCEQNLNHDAMYWYRQDPGQGLRLIYYSQIVNDFQKGDIAEGYSVSREKKESFPLTVTSAQKNPTAFYLCASSPSVNTEAFFGQGTRLTVV.

This chain connects TRBV27 to TRBJ1-4; tentatively, D is TRBD1 (6 bases). Trimming pared 5 bases from V and 5 bases from J, leaving 15 bases between. There are 15 residues in the CDR3. Germline V CDR1 and CDR2: MNHEY, SMNVEV (reference sequence). CDR3 in amino acids: CASSMTGGKNEKLFF. Here the CDR3 DNA reads TGTGCCAGCAGTATGACAGGAGGTAAAAATGAAAAACTGTTTTTT. The whole variable domain, filled in from reference TRBV27 and TRBJ1-4, reads EAQVTQNPRYLITVTGKKLTVTCSQNMNHEYMSWYRQDPGLGLRQIYYSMNVEVTDKGDVPEGYKVSRKEKRNFPLILESPSPNQTSLYFCASSMTGGKNEKLFFGSGTQLSVL.

V gene TRBV7-9 combines with J gene TRBJ1-3; no firm D call. The CDR3 is 18 amino acids. CDR1 SEHNR and CDR2 FQNEAQ come from the germline V gene (reference sequence). V lost 5 bases to trimming and J lost 1 base, with 21 bases between them. The CDR3 loop reads CASSHETTGEWSGNTIYF. Written as DNA, the CDR3 is TGTGCCAGCAGCCACGAAACGACTGGGGAGTGGTCTGGAAACACCATATATTTT.

This clone was counted once. Its ends do not fully match the called genes, so a read error is possible. The genes are TRBV11-2 and TRBJ2-7, with TRBD1 identical over 9 bases. Germline CDR1 SGHAT, CDR2 FQNNGV. The CDR3 totals 15 residues. CDR3 loop: CASSLDRWDRDERYF. DNA of the CDR3: TGTGCCAGCAGCTTAGATCGGTGGGACAGGGACGAGCGGTACTTC.

The genes are TRBV15 and TRBJ2-5, with a weak D call TRBD2 (6 bases). Germline V gene lookup returns CDR1 LNHNV and CDR2 YYDKDF (reference sequence). The V end lost 0 bases, the J end lost 5 bases, and 10 bases lay between the germline ends. The CDR3 is made up of 14 amino acids. The CDR3 reads CATSREGGPETQYF. In nucleotides, the CDR3 is TGTGCCACCAGCAGAGAGGGGGGTCCGGAGACCCAGTACTTC.

This chain uses TRBV27 with TRBJ2-7, with 9 bases lining up with TRBD1. The length of the CDR3 is 15 residues. V lost 4 bases, J lost 4 bases, and 8 bases stayed unmatched. CDR1 and CDR2 from the germline V gene are MNHEY and SMNVEV (reference sequence). The CDR3 spells CASSSLGDRAYEQYF. CDR3 DNA sequence: TGTGCCAGCAGTTCCCTTGGGGACAGGGCATACGAGCAGTACTTC.

V and J are TRBV6-1 and TRBJ2-6; possible D gene TRBD2, 5 bases. The CDR3 is 15 residues long. Germline lookup yields CDR1 MNHNS and CDR2 SASEGT. Trimming took off 0 bases at V and 5 bases at J, with 8 bases between the two ends. CDR3 amino acids: CASSEARVRANVLTF. In DNA, the CDR3 is TGTGCCAGCAGTGAAGCGAGGGTACGGGCCAACGTCCTGACTTTC.

V gene TRBV10-1 combines with J gene TRBJ2-1, with 7 bases matching TRBD1. With 6 bases clipped from V and 8 bases from J, the junction kept 13 bases outside the gene matches. CDR1 is WNHNN, CDR2 SYGVQD, per germline (reference sequence). This CDR3 contains 15 residues. The DNA of the CDR3 is TGCGCCAGCAGCGATGGGACAGCCGGCGGTGATGAGCAGTTCTTC. It encodes CASSDGTAGGDEQFF.